The rows below give T cell receptor beta chains drawn from one sample of a study of cytomegalovirus exposure and HLA in healthy donors. Produced via immunoSEQ multiplex PCR; TCRdb's table is partial and in-frame only. The data contain roughly 330,000 clones, around 90% of them singletons. What was sequenced was PBMCs. Receptors originate from a woman in her twenties or thirties in good health and CMV-seropositive. The CDR3 runs from the conserved cysteine through the conserved F or W. The D gene is left open where the match is weak. A row's size may be missing; if present it is once, few, many or a size class.

>-|TRBV4-3|TRBJ2-6|once
CASSQDSGRNSGANVLTF
TGCGCCAGCAGCCAAGACTCAGGGCGCAACTCTGGGGCCAACGTCCTGACTTTC
>TRBD2|TRBV2|TRBJ2-5|-
CASSVLAGGPETQYF
TGTGCCAGCAGTGTACTAGCGGGGGGACCCGAGACCCAGTACTTC
>-|TRBV28|TRBJ1-4|-
CASSPGHPNEKLFF
TGTGCCAGCAGCCCGGGACACCCTAATGAAAAACTGTTTTTT
>TRBD2|TRBV7-2|TRBJ2-2|-
CASSRGLAGVSGELFF
TGTGCCAGCAGCCGGGGACTAGCGGGAGTTAGCGGGGAGCTGTTTTTT
>-|TRBV4-3|TRBJ1-5|-
CASSQDRSNQPQHF
TGCGCCAGCAGCCAAGACCGGAGCAATCAGCCCCAGCATTTT
>-|TRBV7-3|TRBJ2-5|-
CASSYDRQGTQYF
TGTGCCAGCAGCTACGACAGGCAGGGGACCCAGTACTTC
>-|TRBV25-1|TRBJ2-5|-
CASSEFDSAETQYF
TGTGCCAGCAGTGAATTTGATAGCGCCGAGACCCAGTACTTC
>-|TRBV2|TRBJ1-1|-
CASSEGRTWNTEAFF
TGTGCCAGCAGTGAAGGTAGGACCTGGAACACTGAAGCTTTCTTT
>-|TRBV5-1|TRBJ2-2|-
CAIEQNTGELFF
TGCGCCATCGAACAGAACACCGGGGAGCTGTTTTTT
>-|TRBV5-1|TRBJ1-4|-
CASSLWRGNEKLFF
TGCGCCAGCAGCCTTTGGCGGGGAAATGAAAAACTGTTTTTT
>-|TRBV18|TRBJ2-7|few
CASSPGFGYEQYF
TGTGCCAGCTCACCAGGATTCGGTTACGAGCAGTACTTC
>-|TRBV28|TRBJ2-7|once
CASSQPGLPRSYEQYF
TGTGCCAGCAGTCAACCGGGACTTCCTCGCTCCTACGAGCAGTACTTC
>-|TRBV15|TRBJ2-1|-
CATSGQFYNEQFF
TGTGCCACCAGCGGACAGTTTTACAATGAGCAGTTCTTC
>-|TRBV7-3|TRBJ2-7|-
CASSLTPWLREQYF
TGTGCCAGCAGCTTAACTCCCTGGCTAAGGGAGCAGTACTTC
>-|TRBV15|TRBJ2-7|-
CATSRGVGSSYEQYF
TGTGCCACCAGCAGAGGAGTGGGGAGCTCCTACGAGCAGTACTTC
>-|TRBV15|TRBJ2-2|-
CATSVRRTGELFF
TGTGCCACCAGTGTTCGACGCACCGGGGAGCTGTTTTTT
>-|TRBV4-1|TRBJ2-1|-
CASSQVESYNEQFF
TGCGCCAGCAGCCAAGTCGAATCCTACAATGAGCAGTTCTTC
>TRBD1|TRBV2|TRBJ1-2|-
CASSERTGALGGYTF
TGTGCCAGCAGTGAACGGACAGGCGCCTTGGGTGGCTACACCTTC
>-|TRBV2|TRBJ2-3|once
CASSVGFTSTDTQYF
TGTGCCAGCAGTGTGGGCTTCACTAGCACAGATACGCAGTATTTT
>-|TRBV4-2|TRBJ2-6|-
CASSQTGTGANVLTF
TGTGCCAGCAGCCAAACAGGGACCGGGGCCAACGTCCTGACTTTC
>-|TRBV28|TRBJ1-5|-
CASSSGLGSRNQPQHF
TGTGCCAGCAGTTCCGGTTTGGGGTCTCGCAATCAGCCCCAGCATTTT
>TRBD1|TRBV13|TRBJ1-2|-
CASSSGTGGRGYTF
TGTGCCAGCAGCTCTGGGACAGGGGGCCGGGGCTACACCTTC
>-|TRBV19|TRBJ2-7|-
CASSIGDFSYEQYF
TGTGCCAGTAGTATAGGGGACTTCTCCTACGAGCAGTACTTC
>TRBD1|TRBV5-1|TRBJ1-1|-
CASGLQGASTEAFF
TGCGCCAGCGGATTACAGGGGGCTAGCACTGAAGCTTTCTTT
>-|TRBV15|TRBJ1-5|-
CATSSHRGGQPQHF
TGTGCCACCAGCAGTCATAGGGGAGGTCAGCCCCAGCATTTT
>-|TRBV27|TRBJ2-7|-
CASSSAGTRSEQYF
TGTGCCAGCAGTTCGGCCGGGACACGCTCCGAGCAGTACTTC
>-|TRBV5-6|TRBJ1-5|once
CASSLTGRQPQHF
TGTGCCAGCAGCTTGACCGGAAGGCAGCCCCAGCATTTT
>-|TRBV6-1|TRBJ2-5|-
CATMLQETQYF
TGTGCCACCATGCTCCAAGAGACCCAGTACTTC
>-|TRBV27|TRBJ2-1|-
CASSLNGVAESSYNEQFF
TGTGCCAGCAGTTTAAACGGGGTAGCGGAGAGCTCCTACAATGAGCAGTTCTTC
>-|TRBV28|TRBJ2-7|-
CASSFRGGPYEQYF
TGTGCCAGCAGTTTTCGGGGCGGGCCATACGAGCAGTACTTC
>TRBD2|TRBV30|TRBJ2-1|-
CAWSLSSGMNEQFF
TGTGCCTGGAGTCTCAGTAGCGGGATGAATGAGCAGTTCTTC
>-|TRBV7-2|TRBJ2-5|-
CASSRGAQETQYF
TGTGCCAGCAGCAGGGGGGCACAAGAGACCCAGTACTTC
>-|TRBV4-1|TRBJ2-2|-
CASSRVNTGELFF
TGCGCCAGCAGCCGTGTCAACACCGGGGAGCTGTTTTTT
>-|TRBV7-2|TRBJ1-2|-
CASTERGRDGYTF
TGTGCCAGCACCGAGAGGGGGAGGGATGGCTACACCTTC
>TRBD1|TRBV29-1|TRBJ2-1|-
CSVAAVRDRGPYNEQFF
TGCAGCGTGGCCGCCGTCCGGGACAGGGGCCCCTACAATGAGCAGTTCTTC
>-|TRBV6-5|TRBJ1-1|-
CASSYSFQGWDTEAFF
TGTGCCAGCAGTTACTCGTTCCAGGGGTGGGACACTGAAGCTTTCTTT
>-|TRBV2|TRBJ2-7|few
CASSDIGGTDSYEQYF
TGTGCCAGCAGTGATATAGGAGGGACAGACTCCTACGAGCAGTACTTC
>TRBD2|TRBV5-1|TRBJ2-5|-
CASSLALRGGETQYF
TGCGCCAGCAGCTTGGCACTCCGCGGGGGAGAGACCCAGTACTTC
>TRBD2|TRBV5-1|TRBJ2-7|-
CASSLAPGTSGRASYEQYF
TGCGCCAGCAGCTTGGCCCCCGGGACTAGCGGGAGGGCCTCCTACGAGCAGTACTTC
>-|TRBV28|TRBJ1-5|-
CASSLSGAGQPQHF
TGTGCCAGCAGTTTGTCGGGGGCAGGTCAGCCCCAGCATTTT
>-|TRBV27|TRBJ1-2|-
CASLGPKNEGANYGYTF
TGTGCCAGCCTAGGGCCAAAAAACGAAGGAGCTAACTATGGCTACACCTTC
>TRBD2|TRBV5-6|TRBJ2-2|-
CASSSPGLAGGPGELFF
TGTGCCAGCAGCTCTCCGGGACTAGCGGGAGGGCCTGGGGAGCTGTTTTTT
>-|TRBV18|TRBJ1-1|few
CASSPGVNTEAFF
TGTGCCAGCTCACCTGGGGTGAACACTGAAGCTTTCTTT
>TRBD1|TRBV6-5|TRBJ2-7|-
CASRLRDSSYEQYF
TGTGCCAGCAGGTTAAGGGACAGCTCCTACGAGCAGTACTTC